This T cell receptor (beta chain) was identified during a study of shared clonotypes between healthy human individuals (dated by TCRdb to 2020 to 2022). A note on the overall study: The cohort included three men and a couple of women between 18 and 49 years of age. For each donor, CD4 naive and CD4 memory were each given three plates, CD8 naive was given two plates, and CD8 memory was given one plate. To estimate repertoire size and how much clonotypes are shared between individuals, the study performed deep sequencing of blood TCR repertoires from roughly five healthy adults. Different laboratories and diverse techniques were used to prepare libraries and sequence TCR repertoires, to increase sequencing depth and limit assay-specific biases. Between about 0.94 and 8.9 billion PBMCs per donor were obtained by leukapheresis.

The donors were healthy, HIV-negative adults who had no recently reported acute infections or vaccinations. Only Caucasian adults living in Nashville, Tennessee, USA were represented among the donors. CD4+ T cells were enriched through magnetic negative selection, after which naive cells were positively selected on CD45RA and the remaining negative fraction served as the memory subset. After blood collection by leukapheresis, PBMCs were isolated using Ficoll-Histopaque density gradient centrifugation and then cryopreserved in the vapor phase of liquid nitrogen. Analytical flow cytometry was used to check the purity and quantity of each magnetically sorted T cell population. Each sorted fraction had its genomic DNA isolated and then quantified by UV absorbance on a Nanodrop 2000c. CDR1 and CDR2 were assigned from the germline V gene as SGDLS and YYNGEE. The CDR3 numbers 14 residues from cysteine through phenylalanine. CDR3 DNA only is kept here, 42 bases in frame from base 1. A distance of 10 bases separates the germline ends of V and J, which lose 2 bases and 4 bases respectively.

As for this clone: The antigen it recognizes is unknown. Per-nucleotide qualities are absent, and no much larger clonotype sits a single base away. Other DNA sequences of this sample code for an identical CDR3.

TCR CDR3 regions were amplified from genomic DNA by multiplex PCR using the deep immunoSEQ assay. Extracted genomic DNA from each cell subset was distributed evenly across all wells of several immunoSEQ 96-well plates, and each plate was treated as a replicate. For sorted subsets, roughly 190 ng of genomic DNA, equivalent to some 30,000 T cell genomes, went into each replicate PCR. Purified libraries were measured with a Qubit 3.0 fluorometer, size-checked on a Bioanalyzer 2100, and measured again with the KAPA Library Quantification kit. Every immunoSEQ 96-well plate was sequenced on a dedicated single-read 150-cycle Illumina NextSeq 550 flow cell. In the original analysis: Because the immunoSEQ output included only junctional sequences and no quality scores, the filtering could not be the same as the filtering used for full-length reads. To assign V/J genes and CDR3, sequences were annotated using PyIR, a Python wrapper for IgBLAST v1.9, with IMGT germline references. Reads were removed for weak V/J assignments (E-value above 1e-6), missing CDR3, stop codons, out-of-frame junctions, or ambiguous translated residues. V3J clonotypes were defined as sequences sharing the same inferred V gene, J gene, and CDR3 amino acid sequence. Percentage overlap between repertoires was calculated by dividing the number of shared unique clonotypes by the size of the smaller repertoire. Richness of each repertoire was evaluated using RTK rarefaction, the Chao1 estimator, and Recon v2.1 estimates of unobserved clonotypes. OLGA was used to compute generation probabilities for all TCRbeta clonotypes that the gDNA method yielded from a few donors. Drawn from immuneACCESS, this table holds only the in-frame rearrangements with V and J called that TCRdb kept. Clones are partly lost; checked studies trace under half to an unresolved V gene and leave the rest unexplained. V, J and clone size are taken as reported in that table, and D and trimming were inferred from the DNA itself. The sample has approximately 2.5 million clones on record, around nine tenths of them singletons. The ten biggest clones cover under 0.15% of the sample.

Beyond this particular receptor, the publication reports: The genetic and exposure-history diversity represented was limited by the small number of donors. Compared with non-shared clonotypes, the clonotypes found in all four sorted-subset donors had higher generation probabilities. Sharing across several donors was observed for roughly 5.4% of naive CD4, about 4% of naive CD8, 2% to 2.5% of memory CD4, and around 0.44% of memory CD8 clonotypes. Only blood was sampled, and tissue TCR repertoires likely differ from those in blood. Pairwise subsampling indicated that sequencing depth was expected to affect the degree of clonotype sharing among donors. Rarefaction of sorted-subset datasets indicated incomplete sequencing despite the large sequencing depth. Naive subsets generally had larger estimated clonotype richness than memory subsets.

Specimen: naive CD4+ T cells sorted from blood. The cell subset or site tag for this specimen amounts to: CD45RA+ positively selected. The clonotype comes from a man aged 18-30 years in good health. The chain is encoded by TRBV9 joined to TRBJ1-3; the D gene lacks a confident call. The CDR3 protein sequence reads: CASSVVGSGNTIYF. The nucleotide sequence reads TGTGCCAGCAGCGTCGTAGGGTCGGGAAACACCATATATTTT.